The sequence of this TCR beta chain was determined in a study of cytomegalovirus exposure and HLA in healthy donors. The overall study: Early released data had roughly 81 million unique TCRs, all coming from HLA-typed donors. Study-level points and caveats: Roughly uniform depth of sequencing across donors was assumed in presence/absence analyses. Looking again later, the authors saw that most CMV-associated TCR beta chains seemed HLA-restricted.

This clone was counted between two and nine times. Its antigen is unidentified. The primer mix had 60 Vbeta and 13 Jbeta primers. Assay: immunoSEQ multiplex PCR; the TCRdb copy retains only in-frame clones and omits some. The table shows 100,000 or so clones, with around 70% occurring only once. The length of the CDR3 is 14 residues. Trimming removed 2 bases from V and 6 bases from J, with 13 bases in between. The germline CDR1 and CDR2 sequences are SEHNR and FQNEAQ (reference sequence). This receptor was identified in a man aged 40-49 years in good health and CMV-seropositive. The chain employs TRBV7-9 and TRBJ1-1, with D unclear. Sequencing was done on a sample of PBMCs. This CDR3 reads CASSLMAGQAEAFF. In nucleotides, the CDR3 is TGTGCCAGCAGCTTAATGGCGGGCCAAGCTGAAGCTTTCTTT.